This T cell receptor beta chain was found in a study of T cells in Graves' hyperthyroidism and ophthalmopathy. RNA transcripts served as the template for amplifying TCR beta CDR3 regions. Primed by the HTBI set, a first-round RT-PCR was run on the TCR CDR3. Each CDR3 protein is one row after TCRdb ran MiXCR on the multiplex PCR reads. This sample has about 640,000 distinct CDR3 sequences; more than 14% occur once, and the top ten carry 12%. The CDR3 extends over 11 amino acids. Germline CDR1 and CDR2: SNHLY and FYNNEI. Trimming removed 5 bases from V and 9 bases from J, with 10 bases in between. The sequencing input was blood. This receptor was identified in a woman aged 45 to 65 with Graves' ophthalmopathy. The genes are TRBV2 and TRBJ2-5, with D possibly being TRBD2 (6 bases). This CDR3 is CASSRWEAQYF. As DNA, the CDR3 is TGTGCCAGCAGTAGGTGGGAGGCCCAGTACTTC.